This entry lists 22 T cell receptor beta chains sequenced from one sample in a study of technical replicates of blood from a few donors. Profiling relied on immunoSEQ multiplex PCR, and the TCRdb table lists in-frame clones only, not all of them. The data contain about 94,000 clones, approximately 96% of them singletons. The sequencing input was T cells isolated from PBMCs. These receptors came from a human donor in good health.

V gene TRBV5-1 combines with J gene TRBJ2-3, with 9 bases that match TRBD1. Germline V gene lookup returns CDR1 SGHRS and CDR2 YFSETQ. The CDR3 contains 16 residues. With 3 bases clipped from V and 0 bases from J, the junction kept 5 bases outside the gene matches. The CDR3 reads CASSSGQGASTDTQYF. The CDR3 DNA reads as TGCGCCAGCAGCTCGGGACAGGGAGCTAGCACAGATACGCAGTATTTT. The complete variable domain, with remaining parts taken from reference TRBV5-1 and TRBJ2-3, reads KAGVTQTPRYLIKTRGQQVTLSCSPISGHRSVSWYQQTPGQGLQFLFEYFSETQRNKGNFPGRFSGRQFSNSRSEMNVSTLELGDSALYLCASSSGQGASTDTQYFGPGTRLTVL.

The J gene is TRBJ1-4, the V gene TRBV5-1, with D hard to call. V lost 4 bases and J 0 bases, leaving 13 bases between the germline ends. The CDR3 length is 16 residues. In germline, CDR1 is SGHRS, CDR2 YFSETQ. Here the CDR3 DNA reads TGCGCCAGCAGCGAAACTTTAGACTCAACTAATGAAAAACTGTTTTTT. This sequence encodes CASSETLDSTNEKLFF.

CDR3 nucleotide sequence: TGTGCCACCAGCAGAGAACTGATCTCCTACGAGCAGTACTTC. It specifies CATSRELISYEQYF. The V and J genes are TRBV15 and TRBJ2-7; D is ambiguous. V lost 0 bases and J 0 bases, leaving 6 bases between the germline ends. CDR3 size: 14 residues. Per the germline V gene, CDR1 is LNHNV and CDR2 is YYDKDF (reference sequence).

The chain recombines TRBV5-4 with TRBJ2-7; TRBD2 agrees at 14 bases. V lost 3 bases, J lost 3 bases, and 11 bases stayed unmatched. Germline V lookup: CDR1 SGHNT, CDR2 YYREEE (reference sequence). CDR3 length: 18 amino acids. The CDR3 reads CASSSGGLAGGTNYEQYF. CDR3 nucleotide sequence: TGTGCCAGCAGCTCAGGTGGACTAGCGGGAGGAACAAACTACGAGCAGTACTTC.

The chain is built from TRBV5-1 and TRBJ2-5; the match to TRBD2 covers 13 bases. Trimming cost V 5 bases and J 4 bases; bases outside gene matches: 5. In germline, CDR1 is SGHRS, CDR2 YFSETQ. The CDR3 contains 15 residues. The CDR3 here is CASRTLAGGRETQYF. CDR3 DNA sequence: TGCGCCAGCAGGACACTAGCGGGGGGGCGAGAGACCCAGTACTTC.

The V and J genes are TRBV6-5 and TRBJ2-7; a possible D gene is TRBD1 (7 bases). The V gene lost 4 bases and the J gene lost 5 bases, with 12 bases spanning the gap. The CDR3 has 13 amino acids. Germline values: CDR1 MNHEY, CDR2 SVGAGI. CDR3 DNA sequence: TGTGCCAGCAGTTGGAGGGGACAGAACGAGCAGTACTTC. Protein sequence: CASSWRGQNEQYF.

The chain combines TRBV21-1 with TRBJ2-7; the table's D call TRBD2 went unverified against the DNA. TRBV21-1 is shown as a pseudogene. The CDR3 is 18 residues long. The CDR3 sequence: CASSKRTSGSPASYEQYF. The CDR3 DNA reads TGTGCCAGCAGCAAAAGGACTAGCGGGAGCCCCGCCTCCTACGAGCAGTACTTC.

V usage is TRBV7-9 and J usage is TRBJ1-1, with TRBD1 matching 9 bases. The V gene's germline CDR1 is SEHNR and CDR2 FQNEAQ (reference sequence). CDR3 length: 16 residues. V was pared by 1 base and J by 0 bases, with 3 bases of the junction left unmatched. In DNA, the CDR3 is TGTGCCAGCAGCTTAGGGGGACAGGGCATGAACACTGAAGCTTTCTTT. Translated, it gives CASSLGGQGMNTEAFF.

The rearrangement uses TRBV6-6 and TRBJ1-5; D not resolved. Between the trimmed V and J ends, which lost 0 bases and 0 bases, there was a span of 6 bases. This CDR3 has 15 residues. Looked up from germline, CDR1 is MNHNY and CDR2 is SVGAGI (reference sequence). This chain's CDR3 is CASSYSSSSNQPQHF. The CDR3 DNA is TGTGCCAGCAGTTACTCGAGTAGTAGCAATCAGCCCCAGCATTTT.

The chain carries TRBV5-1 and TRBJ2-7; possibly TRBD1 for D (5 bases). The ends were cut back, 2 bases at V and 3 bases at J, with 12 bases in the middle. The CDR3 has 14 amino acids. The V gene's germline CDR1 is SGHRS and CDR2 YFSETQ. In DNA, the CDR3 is TGCGCCAGCAGCTTCGGGCAGGGTGGCTACGAGCAGTACTTC. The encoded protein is CASSFGQGGYEQYF.

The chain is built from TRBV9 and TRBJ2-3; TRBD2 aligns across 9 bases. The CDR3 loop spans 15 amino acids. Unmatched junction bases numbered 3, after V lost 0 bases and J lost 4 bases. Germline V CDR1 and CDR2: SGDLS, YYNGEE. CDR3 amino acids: CASSVGSGSADTQYF. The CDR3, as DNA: TGTGCCAGCAGCGTAGGTAGCGGGAGCGCAGATACGCAGTATTTT. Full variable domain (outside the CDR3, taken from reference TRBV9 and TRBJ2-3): DSGVTQTPKHLITATGQRVTLRCSPRSGDLSVYWYQQSLDQGLQFLIQYYNGEERAKGNILERFSAQQFPDLHSELNLSSLELGDSALYFCASSVGSGSADTQYFGPGTRLTVL.

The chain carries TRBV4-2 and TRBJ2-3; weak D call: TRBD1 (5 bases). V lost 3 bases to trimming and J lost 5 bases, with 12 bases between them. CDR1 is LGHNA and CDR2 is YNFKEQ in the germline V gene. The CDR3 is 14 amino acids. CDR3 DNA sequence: TGTGCCAGCAGCCAGCGACAGACGGAAGATACGCAGTATTTT. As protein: CASSQRQTEDTQYF.

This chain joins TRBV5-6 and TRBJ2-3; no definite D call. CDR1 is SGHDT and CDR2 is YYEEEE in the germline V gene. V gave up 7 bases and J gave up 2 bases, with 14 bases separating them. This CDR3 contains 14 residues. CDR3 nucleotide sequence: TGTGCCAGCGACCGCGGTCTTGTCACAGATACGCAGTATTTT. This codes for CASDRGLVTDTQYF.

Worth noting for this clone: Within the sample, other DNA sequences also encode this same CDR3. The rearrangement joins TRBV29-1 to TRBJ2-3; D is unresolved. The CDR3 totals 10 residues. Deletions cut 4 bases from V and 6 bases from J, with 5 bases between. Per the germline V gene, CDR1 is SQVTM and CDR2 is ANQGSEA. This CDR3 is CSVAGDTQYF. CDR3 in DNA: TGCAGCGTTGCCGGGGATACGCAGTATTTT.

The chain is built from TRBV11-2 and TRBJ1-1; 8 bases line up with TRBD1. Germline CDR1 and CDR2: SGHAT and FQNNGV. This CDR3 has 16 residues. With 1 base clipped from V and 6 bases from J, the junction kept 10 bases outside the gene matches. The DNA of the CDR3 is TGTGCCAGCAGCTTAGCCGGACAGGGTAAAAATGCTGAAGCTTTCTTT. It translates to CASSLAGQGKNAEAFF.

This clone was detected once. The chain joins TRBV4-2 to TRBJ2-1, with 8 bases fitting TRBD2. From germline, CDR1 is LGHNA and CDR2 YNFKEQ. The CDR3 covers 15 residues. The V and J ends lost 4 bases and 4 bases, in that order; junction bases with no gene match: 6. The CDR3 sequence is CASSLLTGGYNEQFF. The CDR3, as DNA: TGTGCCAGCAGCCTCCTCACGGGGGGGTACAATGAGCAGTTCTTC.

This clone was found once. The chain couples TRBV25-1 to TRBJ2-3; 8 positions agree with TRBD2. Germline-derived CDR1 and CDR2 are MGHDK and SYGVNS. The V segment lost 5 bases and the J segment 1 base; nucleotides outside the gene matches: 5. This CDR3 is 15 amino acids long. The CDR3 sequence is CASSSPGLGTDTQYF. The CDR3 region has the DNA TGTGCCAGCAGTTCGCCGGGACTAGGCACAGATACGCAGTATTTT. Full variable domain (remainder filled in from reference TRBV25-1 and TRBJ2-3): EADIYQTPRYLVIGTGKKITLECSQTMGHDKMYWYQQDPGMELHLIHYSYGVNSTEKGDLSSESTVSRIRTEHFPLTLESARPSHTSQYLCASSSPGLGTDTQYFGPGTRLTVL.

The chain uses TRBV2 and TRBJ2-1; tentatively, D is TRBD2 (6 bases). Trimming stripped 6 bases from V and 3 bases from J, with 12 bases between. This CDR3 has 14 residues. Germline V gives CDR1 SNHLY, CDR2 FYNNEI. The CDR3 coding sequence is TGTGCCAGCAGGAAGGGGACTGACTACAATGAGCAGTTCTTC. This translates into CASRKGTDYNEQFF.

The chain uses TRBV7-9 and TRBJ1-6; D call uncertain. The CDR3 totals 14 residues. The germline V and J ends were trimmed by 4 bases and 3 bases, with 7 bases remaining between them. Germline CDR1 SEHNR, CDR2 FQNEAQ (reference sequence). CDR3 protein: CASSSDFYNSPLHF. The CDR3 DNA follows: TGTGCCAGCAGCTCCGACTTCTATAATTCACCCCTCCACTTT. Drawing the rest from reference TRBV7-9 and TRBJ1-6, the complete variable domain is DTGVSQNPRHKITKRGQNVTFRCDPISEHNRLYWYRQTLGQGPEFLTYFQNEAQLEKSRLLSDRFSAERPKGSFSTLEIQRTEQGDSAMYLCASSSDFYNSPLHFGNGTRLTVT.

The CDR3 sequence: CASSFGRHYGYTF. CDR3 nucleotide sequence: TGTGCCAGCAGCTTTGGGAGGCACTATGGCTACACCTTC. The rearrangement links TRBV7-6 to TRBJ1-2, with D uncertain. Germline V gives CDR1 SGHVS, CDR2 FNYEAQ. V was clipped by 3 bases and J by 3 bases, with 8 bases between them. CDR3 length: 13 amino acids. The full variable domain, rest sourced from reference TRBV7-6 and TRBJ1-2, is GAGVSQSPRYKVTKRGQDVALRCDPISGHVSLYWYRQALGQGPEFLTYFNYEAQQDKSGLPNDRFSAERPEGSISTLTIQRTEQRDSAMYRCASSFGRHYGYTFGSGTRLTVV.

Written as DNA, the CDR3 is TGTGCCAGTATTGGGGGGGACTACTCGTTGGGTGATGAGCAGTTCTTC. Amino acids: CASIGGDYSLGDEQFF. The rearrangement joins TRBV19 to TRBJ2-1, with 7 bases fitting TRBD2. Germline CDR1 is LNHDA and CDR2 is SQIVND (reference sequence). CDR3 size: 16 residues. V gave up 7 bases and J gave up 8 bases; unmatched junction bases: 17.

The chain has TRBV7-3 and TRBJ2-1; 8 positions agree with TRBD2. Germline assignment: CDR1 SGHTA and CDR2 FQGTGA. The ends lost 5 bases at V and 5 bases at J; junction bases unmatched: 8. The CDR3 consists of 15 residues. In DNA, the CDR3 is TGTGCCAGCAGCCTACGGGGGGGCGGCGACAATGAGCAGTTCTTC. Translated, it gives CASSLRGGGDNEQFF. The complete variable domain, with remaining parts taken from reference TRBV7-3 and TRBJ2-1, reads GAGVSQTPSNKVTEKGKYVELRCDPISGHTALYWYRQSLGQGPEFLIYFQGTGAADDSGLPNDRFFAVRPEGSVSTLKIQRTERGDSAVYLCASSLRGGGDNEQFFGPGTRLTVL.